This TCR beta chain was recorded in a study of blood T cell repertoires in COVID-19. CDR1 is KGHSH and CDR2 is LQKENI in the germline V gene. The CDR3 is 15 amino acids. V was clipped by 3 bases and J by 9 bases; unmatched bases: 11. Measured with immunoSEQ multiplex PCR; TCRdb has only the in-frame clones, and not every one. This table holds about 30,000 clones, approximately 92% found once. The sequenced material came from peripheral blood. The chain uses TRBV18 and TRBJ2-1, with 7 bases matching TRBD1. The receptor's source is an elderly man with acute or convalescent COVID-19. In nucleotides, the CDR3 is TGTGCCAGCTCACCGACAGGGAGACCGGACGGTGAGCAGTTCTTC. This translates into CASSPTGRPDGEQFF.